Following are 22 T cell receptor beta chains from one sample sequenced in a study of identical twins. Via MiXCR, TCRdb re-called the 5' RACE reads, giving one row per CDR3 protein. The sample shows nearly 250,000 distinct CDR3 sequences, 5.5% to 8% of them seen only once. These data were also reused for a study on yellow fever vaccine responses in identical twins.

Sample: memory (CD45RO+) T cells sorted from blood. These receptors were collected from a woman aged 18 to 35 in good health.

This rearrangement joins TRBV5-6 to TRBJ2-1; D remains unclear. Trimming removed 4 bases at V and 7 bases at J, with 15 bases between. The CDR3 extends over 14 amino acids. Per the germline V gene, CDR1 is SGHDT and CDR2 is YYEEEE. CDR3 sequence: CASSLWGRLNEQFF. The CDR3 DNA sequence: TGTGCCAGCAGCCTTTGGGGTAGACTGAATGAGCAGTTCTTC.

This clonotype was recorded a few times. The J gene is TRBJ1-1, the V gene TRBV14; D not certain. V gave up 0 bases and J gave up 0 bases, with 11 bases separating them. This CDR3 is 16 amino acids long. In germline, CDR1 is SGHDN, CDR2 FVKESK. CDR3 region: CASSQEVSQLNTEAFF. The CDR3 DNA sequence: TGTGCCAGCAGCCAAGAAGTAAGTCAGCTGAACACTGAAGCTTTCTTT.

This clonotype has at least ten counts. The CDR3 region has the DNA TGTGCCATCAGTGAGTCGCTGGGACAGGGAAACATTCAGTACTTC. It encodes CAISESLGQGNIQYF. The rearrangement links TRBV10-3 to TRBJ2-4, with 9 bases that match TRBD1. Looked up from germline, CDR1 is ENHRY and CDR2 is SYGVKD. The V and J ends lost 0 bases and 6 bases, in that order; junction bases with no gene match: 3. This CDR3 contains 15 residues.

V gene TRBV7-9 combines with J gene TRBJ2-1, with 14 bases matching TRBD2. Germline lookup yields CDR1 SEHNR and CDR2 FQNEAQ (reference sequence). The J segment lost 0 bases and the V segment lost 4 bases, leaving 2 bases of the junction unmatched. The CDR3 runs 17 residues. The CDR3 region is CASSSGTSGSSYNEQFF. The CDR3 DNA sequence: TGTGCCAGCAGCTCTGGGACTAGCGGGAGCTCCTACAATGAGCAGTTCTTC.

This clonotype was counted a few times. The CDR3 DNA sequence: TGTGCCAGCAGCCAAGCGGAGACAGGGGTTTCACCCCTCCACTTT. This encodes CASSQAETGVSPLHF. This sequence joins TRBV3-1 and TRBJ1-6, with 8 bases fitting TRBD1. The CDR3 contains 15 residues. Trimming took 1 base from V and 9 from J; bases not matched to a gene: 5. The germline gives CDR1 LGHDT, CDR2 YNNKEL (reference sequence).

This clonotype has ten or more counts. V is TRBV13 and J is TRBJ2-3, with D perhaps TRBD2 (5 bases). The CDR3 has 16 residues. Germline assignment: CDR1 PRHDT and CDR2 FYEKMQ (reference sequence). V was shortened by 5 bases and J by 0 bases, with 15 bases between the two germline ends. In DNA form, the CDR3 reads TGTGCCAGCAGCCGATATGGACGGACTAGCACAGATACGCAGTATTTT. Amino acid sequence: CASSRYGRTSTDTQYF.

This clonotype occurred many times. V and J are TRBV12-3 or TRBV12-4 and TRBJ2-1, with D perhaps TRBD1 or TRBD2 (5 bases each). V dropped 7 bases and J dropped 4 bases, with 14 bases sitting between them. The CDR3 covers 14 residues. CDR3: CASMPGTPYNEQFF. The CDR3 DNA follows: TGTGCCAGCATGCCCGGGACCCCTTACAATGAGCAGTTCTTC.

This clonotype has only a few counts. This chain joins TRBV20-1 and TRBJ2-5; 7 bases are a match to TRBD2. The CDR3 is 13 amino acids. Germline V gene lookup returns CDR1 DFQATT and CDR2 SNEGSKA (reference sequence). With 0 bases clipped from V and 7 bases from J, the junction kept 5 bases outside the gene matches. CDR3 protein: CSARDRLALTQYF. CDR3 DNA sequence: TGCAGTGCTAGAGATCGACTAGCCCTGACCCAGTACTTC.

This clonotype was recorded a few times. The chain employs TRBV7-2 and TRBJ2-3, with D possibly being TRBD2 (6 bases). The germline gives CDR1 SGHTA, CDR2 FQGNSA. Trimming pared 1 base from V and 0 bases from J, leaving 11 bases between. The CDR3 is 16 amino acids. The DNA for the CDR3 is TGTGCCAGCAGCTTAGTAATGGGACTGAGCACAGATACGCAGTATTTT. Protein product: CASSLVMGLSTDTQYF.

The sample holds a few counts of this clonotype. V is TRBV5-5 and J is TRBJ2-2; no reliable D call. The germline V gene has CDR1 SGHKS and CDR2 YYEKEE (reference sequence). The CDR3 has 15 residues. V lost 4 bases and J lost 6, with 16 bases in between. CDR3 DNA sequence: TGTGCCAGCAGCCCGGGCCCTTTGGCCGCCGGGGAGCTGTTTTTT. The encoded protein is CASSPGPLAAGELFF.

This clonotype showed up many times. The chain is built from TRBV12-3 or TRBV12-4 and TRBJ2-5, with 8 bases fitting TRBD1. The CDR3 loop spans 14 amino acids. With 5 bases clipped from V and 4 bases from J, the junction kept 6 bases outside the gene matches. CDR3 sequence (DNA): TGTGCCAGCAGTCTTTCGACAGGGGTAGAGACCCAGTACTTC. Encoded protein: CASSLSTGVETQYF.

This clonotype was seen repeatedly, ten times or more. The rearrangement links TRBV25-1 to TRBJ1-5, with TRBD1 as a possible D gene (5 bases). The V end was cut by 6 bases, the J end by 3 bases, with 9 bases between. This CDR3 has 13 amino acids. The germline CDR1 and CDR2 sequences are MGHDK and SYGVNS. DNA of the CDR3: TGTGCCAGCAGGTCAGGACACAATCAGCCCCAGCATTTT. Translated, it gives CASRSGHNQPQHF.

This clonotype came up many times. The V gene is TRBV18, the J gene TRBJ1-2; D remains unclear. CDR3 length equals 14 residues. Germline V gives CDR1 KGHSH, CDR2 LQKENI. With 0 bases removed from V and 4 bases from J, the gap between germline ends came to 9 bases. This chain's CDR3 is CASSPPTESYGYTF. CDR3 DNA sequence: TGTGCCAGCTCACCACCGACGGAGTCCTATGGCTACACCTTC.

This clonotype turned up a few times. This chain links TRBV7-9 with TRBJ1-2; 8 nucleotides line up with TRBD1. Germline CDR1 SEHNR, CDR2 FQNEAQ (reference sequence). Trimming at V came to 4 bases and at J to 4 bases, leaving 8 bases not matched to a gene. The CDR3 has 15 amino acids. CDR3 protein: CASSSSGGAGYGYTF. Here the CDR3 DNA reads TGTGCCAGCAGCTCCTCAGGGGGCGCAGGCTATGGCTACACCTTC.

This sequence joins TRBV7-6 and TRBJ2-5; a possible D gene is TRBD1 (5 bases). Germline V lookup: CDR1 SGHVS, CDR2 FNYEAQ. The CDR3 extends over 14 amino acids. Trimming took 5 bases from V and 5 from J, leaving 15 bases between them. The CDR3 sequence: CASSPISQGETQYF. In DNA form, the CDR3 reads TGTGCCAGCAGCCCCATATCGCAGGGTGAGACCCAGTACTTC.

The chain employs TRBV7-8 and TRBJ2-7; 8 bases map to TRBD2. The V gene's germline CDR1 is SGHVS and CDR2 FQNEAQ. V dropped 6 bases and J dropped 2; count of bases not matched to a gene: 9. This CDR3 is built from 15 residues. The CDR3 DNA follows: TGTGCCAGCAGTATACGGGAGGGCACAACCTACGAGCAGTACGTC. It specifies CASSIREGTTYEQYV.

The gene calls are TRBV7-8 and TRBJ2-5, with a tentative D call TRBD1 (7 bases). CDR3 length equals 14 residues. Trimming shortened V by 7 bases and J by 4 bases, and 16 bases separated the two germline ends. Germline V lookup: CDR1 SGHVS, CDR2 FQNEAQ. The CDR3 protein is CASTSRQGGETQYF. CDR3 nucleotide sequence: TGTGCCAGCACCAGCCGACAGGGAGGAGAGACCCAGTACTTC.

This clonotype was detected many times. The chain joins TRBV13 to TRBJ2-5; TRBD2 might be the D (5 bases). Trimming left V 5 bases short and J 5 bases short, with 18 bases between. This CDR3 has 15 residues. CDR1 PRHDT and CDR2 FYEKMQ come from the germline V gene (reference sequence). The CDR3 DNA reads TGTGCCAGCAGCCTGTCGTTCCTAGCTACGGAGACCCAGTACTTC. Translation gives CASSLSFLATETQYF.

The gene calls are TRBV5-4 and TRBJ2-1; D possibly corresponds to TRBD2 (6 bases). CDR1 and CDR2 (germline): SGHNT, YYREEE (reference sequence). This CDR3 is built from 15 residues. Trimming took off 1 base at V and 6 bases at J, with 14 bases between the two ends. In nucleotides, the CDR3 is TGTGCCAGCAGCTTGCCCCTTCGGGAGAGCAATGAGCAGTTCTTC. Amino acid sequence: CASSLPLRESNEQFF. Full variable domain (missing parts from reference TRBV5-4 and TRBJ2-1): ETGVTQSPTHLIKTRGQQVTLRCSSQSGHNTVSWYQQALGQGPQFIFQYYREEENGRGNFPPRFSGLQFPNYSSELNVNALELDDSALYLCASSLPLRESNEQFFGPGTRLTVL.

This clonotype was detected ten times or more. The V call is TRBV5-5, the J call TRBJ2-2; 7 bases map to TRBD2. Per the germline V gene, CDR1 is SGHKS and CDR2 is YYEKEE (reference sequence). The J segment lost 7 bases and the V segment lost 0 bases, leaving 3 bases of the junction unmatched. The CDR3 covers 14 residues. CDR3 coding DNA: TGTGCCAGCAGCTTGGCGGCGGGGGTCGGGGAGCTGTTTTTT. Protein product: CASSLAAGVGELFF.

At least ten counts were recorded for this clonotype. The chain uses TRBV7-8 and TRBJ2-2; TRBD2 matches at 7 bases. J lost 4 bases, V lost 6 bases, and 11 bases had no gene match. This CDR3 has 16 residues. CDR1 is SGHVS and CDR2 is FQNEAQ in the germline V gene. The CDR3 coding sequence is TGTGCCAGCAGACGGCGGGCGGGAGAGGCCACCGGGGAGCTGTTTTTT. This sequence encodes CASRRRAGEATGELFF.

This rearrangement joins TRBV19 to TRBJ2-1; D perhaps matches TRBD2 (5 bases). The germline CDR1 and CDR2 sequences are LNHDA and SQIVND (reference sequence). Between the trimmed V and J ends, which lost 4 bases and 3 bases, there was a span of 10 bases. There are 14 residues in the CDR3. The chain's CDR3 is CASSKSGLYNEQFF. In nucleotides, the CDR3 is TGTGCCAGTAGTAAAAGCGGCCTCTACAATGAGCAGTTCTTC.